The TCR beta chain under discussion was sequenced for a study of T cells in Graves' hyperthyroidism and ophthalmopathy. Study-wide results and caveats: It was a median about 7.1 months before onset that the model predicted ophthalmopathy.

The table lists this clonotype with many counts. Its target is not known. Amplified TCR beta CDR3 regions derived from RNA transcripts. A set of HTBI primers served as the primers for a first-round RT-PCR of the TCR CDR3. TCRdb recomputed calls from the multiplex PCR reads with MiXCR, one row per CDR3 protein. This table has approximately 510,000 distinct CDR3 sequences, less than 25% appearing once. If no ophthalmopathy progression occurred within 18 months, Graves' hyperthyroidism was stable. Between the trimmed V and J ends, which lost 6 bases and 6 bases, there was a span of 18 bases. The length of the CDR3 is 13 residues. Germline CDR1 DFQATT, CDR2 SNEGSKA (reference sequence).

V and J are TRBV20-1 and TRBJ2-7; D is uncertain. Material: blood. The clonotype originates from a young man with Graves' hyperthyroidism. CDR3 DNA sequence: TGCAGTGCCAGCGACACTCTTACGGGCGAGCAGTACTTC. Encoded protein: CSASDTLTGEQYF.